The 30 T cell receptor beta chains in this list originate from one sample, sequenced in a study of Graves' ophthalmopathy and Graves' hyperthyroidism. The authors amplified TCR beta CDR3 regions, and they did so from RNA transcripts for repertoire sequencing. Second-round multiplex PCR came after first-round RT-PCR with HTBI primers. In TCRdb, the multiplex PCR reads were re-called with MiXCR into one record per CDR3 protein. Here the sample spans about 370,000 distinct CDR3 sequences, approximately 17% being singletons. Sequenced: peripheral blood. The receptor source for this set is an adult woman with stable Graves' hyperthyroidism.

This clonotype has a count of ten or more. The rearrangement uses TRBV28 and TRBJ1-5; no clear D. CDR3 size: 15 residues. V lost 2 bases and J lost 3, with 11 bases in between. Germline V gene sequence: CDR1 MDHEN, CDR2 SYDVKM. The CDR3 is CASSLRYSLNQPQHF. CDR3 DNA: TGTGCCAGCAGTTTACGGTACAGCCTCAATCAGCCCCAGCATTTT.

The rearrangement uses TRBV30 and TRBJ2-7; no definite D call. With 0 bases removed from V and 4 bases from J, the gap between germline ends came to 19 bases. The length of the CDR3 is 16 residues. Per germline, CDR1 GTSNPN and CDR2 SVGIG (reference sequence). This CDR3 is CAWSVPWVGNGYEQYF. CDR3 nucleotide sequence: TGTGCCTGGAGTGTACCTTGGGTCGGTAATGGTTACGAGCAGTACTTC.

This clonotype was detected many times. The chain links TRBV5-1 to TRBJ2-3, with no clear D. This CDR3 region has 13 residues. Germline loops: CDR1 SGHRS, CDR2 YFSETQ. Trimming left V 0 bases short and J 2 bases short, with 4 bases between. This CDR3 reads CASSLGHTDTQYF. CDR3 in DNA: TGCGCCAGCAGCTTGGGACACACAGATACGCAGTATTTT.

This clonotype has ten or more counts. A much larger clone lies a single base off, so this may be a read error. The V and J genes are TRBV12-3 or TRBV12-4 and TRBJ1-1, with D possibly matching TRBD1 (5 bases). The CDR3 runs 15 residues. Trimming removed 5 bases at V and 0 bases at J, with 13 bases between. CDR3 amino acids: CASSLGAGVNTEAFF. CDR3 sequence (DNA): TGTGCCAGCAGTCTCGGGGCCGGGGTGAACACTGAAGCTTTCTTT.

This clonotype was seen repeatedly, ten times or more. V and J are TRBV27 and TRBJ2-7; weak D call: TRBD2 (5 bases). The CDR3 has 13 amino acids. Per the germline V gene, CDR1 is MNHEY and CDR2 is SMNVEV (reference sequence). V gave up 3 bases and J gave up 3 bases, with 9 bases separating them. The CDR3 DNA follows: TGTGCCAGCAGTTTCCTCGGGAACTACGAGCAGTACTTC. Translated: CASSFLGNYEQYF.

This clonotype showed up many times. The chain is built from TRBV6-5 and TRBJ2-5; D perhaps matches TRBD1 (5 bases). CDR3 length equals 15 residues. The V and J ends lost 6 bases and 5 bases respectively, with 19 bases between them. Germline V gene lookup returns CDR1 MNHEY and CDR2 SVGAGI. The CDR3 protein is CASSPEVGALETQYF. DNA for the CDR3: TGTGCCAGCAGCCCAGAGGTAGGGGCCCTGGAGACCCAGTACTTC.

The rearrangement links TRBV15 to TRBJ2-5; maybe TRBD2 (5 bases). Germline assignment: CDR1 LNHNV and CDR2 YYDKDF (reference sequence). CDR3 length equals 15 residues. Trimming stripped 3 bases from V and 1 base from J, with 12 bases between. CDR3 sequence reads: CATSRRAAFQETQYF. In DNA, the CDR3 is TGTGCCACCAGCAGGAGAGCGGCCTTCCAAGAGACCCAGTACTTC. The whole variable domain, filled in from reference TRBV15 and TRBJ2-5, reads DAMVIQNPRYQVTQFGKPVTLSCSQTLNHNVMYWYQQKSSQAPKLLFHYYDKDFNNEADTPDNFQSRRPNTSFCFLDIRSPGLGDTAMYLCATSRRAAFQETQYFGPGTRLLVL.

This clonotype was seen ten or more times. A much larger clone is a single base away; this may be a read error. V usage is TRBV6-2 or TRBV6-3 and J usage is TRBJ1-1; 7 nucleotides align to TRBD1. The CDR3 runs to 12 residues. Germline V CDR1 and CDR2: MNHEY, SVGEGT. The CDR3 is CASSYQGGEASF. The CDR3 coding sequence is TGTGCCAGCAGTTACCAGGGGGGTGAAGCTTCCTTT.

CDR3 loop: CASSLPTGWNTEAFF. CDR3 bases: TGTGCCAGCAGCCTCCCGACAGGATGGAACACTGAAGCTTTCTTT. V is TRBV28 and J is TRBJ1-1; tentative D call: TRBD1 (6 bases). CDR3 length: 15 amino acids. Germline V gene sequence: CDR1 MDHEN, CDR2 SYDVKM. V was pared by 6 bases and J by 1 base, with 15 bases between.

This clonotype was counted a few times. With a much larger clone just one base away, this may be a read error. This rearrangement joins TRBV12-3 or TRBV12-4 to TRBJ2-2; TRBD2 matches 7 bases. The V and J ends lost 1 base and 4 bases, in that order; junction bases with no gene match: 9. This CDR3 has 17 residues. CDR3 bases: TGTGCCAGCAGTTTAGGCCCCCAGCGGGGTGCCACCGGGGAGCTGTTTTTT. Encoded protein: CASSLGPQRGATGELFF.

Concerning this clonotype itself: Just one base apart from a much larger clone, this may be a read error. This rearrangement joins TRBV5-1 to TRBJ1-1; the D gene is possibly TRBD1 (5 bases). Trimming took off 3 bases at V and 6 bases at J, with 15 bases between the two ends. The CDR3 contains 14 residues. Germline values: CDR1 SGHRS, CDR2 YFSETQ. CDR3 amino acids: CASSSAQGASEAFF. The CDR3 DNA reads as TGCGCCAGCAGCTCAGCCCAGGGCGCGTCTGAAGCTTTCTTT.

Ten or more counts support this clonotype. The CDR3: CASSTSLAHPVEQYF. CDR3 nucleotide sequence: TGTGCCAGTAGTACGTCCCTAGCGCATCCTGTCGAGCAGTACTTC. The chain recombines TRBV19 with TRBJ2-7; possibly TRBD2 for D (6 bases). V was cut by 4 bases and J by 6 bases, with 19 bases left in between. CDR1 and CDR2 from the germline V gene are LNHDA and SQIVND (reference sequence). CDR3 length: 15 residues. The variable domain in full, with the rest retrieved from reference TRBV19 and TRBJ2-7, is DGGITQSPKYLFRKEGQNVTLSCEQNLNHDAMYWYRQDPGQGLRLIYYSQIVNDFQKGDIAEGYSVSREKKESFPLTVTSAQKNPTAFYLCASSTSLAHPVEQYFGPGTRLTVT.

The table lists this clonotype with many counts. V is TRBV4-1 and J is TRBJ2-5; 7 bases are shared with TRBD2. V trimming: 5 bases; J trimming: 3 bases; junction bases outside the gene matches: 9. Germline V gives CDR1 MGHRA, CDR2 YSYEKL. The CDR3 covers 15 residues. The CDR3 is CASSAGLLLKETQYF. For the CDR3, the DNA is TGCGCCAGCAGCGCGGGACTACTGTTGAAAGAGACCCAGTACTTC.

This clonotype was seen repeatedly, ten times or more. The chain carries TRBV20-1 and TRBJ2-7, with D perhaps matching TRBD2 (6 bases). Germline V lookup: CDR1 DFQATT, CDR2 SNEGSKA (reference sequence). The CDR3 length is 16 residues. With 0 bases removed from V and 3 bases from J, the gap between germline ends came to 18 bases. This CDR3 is CSAREGGRSPIYEQYF. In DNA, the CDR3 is TGCAGTGCTAGAGAGGGGGGACGGAGCCCTATCTACGAGCAGTACTTC.

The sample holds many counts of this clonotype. The DNA for the CDR3 is TGTGCCAGCAGTTTAGGGCAGTTTCAGTACTTC. Translating gives CASSLGQFQYF. J is TRBJ2-4 and V is TRBV12-3 or TRBV12-4, with D unresolved. The CDR3 spans 11 residues. The V gene lost 1 base and the J gene lost 11 bases, with 6 bases spanning the gap.

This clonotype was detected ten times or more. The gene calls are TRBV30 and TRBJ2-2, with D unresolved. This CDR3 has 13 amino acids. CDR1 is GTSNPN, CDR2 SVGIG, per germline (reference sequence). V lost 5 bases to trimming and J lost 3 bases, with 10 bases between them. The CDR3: CAWWFRDTGELFF. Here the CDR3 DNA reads TGTGCCTGGTGGTTTCGGGACACCGGGGAGCTGTTTTTT.

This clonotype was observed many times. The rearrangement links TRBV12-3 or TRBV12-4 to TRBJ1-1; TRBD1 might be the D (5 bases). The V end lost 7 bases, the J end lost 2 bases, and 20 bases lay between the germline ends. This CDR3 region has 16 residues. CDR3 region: CASTLSWGGLNTEAFF. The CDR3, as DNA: TGTGCCAGCACCCTGAGCTGGGGGGGACTCAACACTGAAGCTTTCTTT.

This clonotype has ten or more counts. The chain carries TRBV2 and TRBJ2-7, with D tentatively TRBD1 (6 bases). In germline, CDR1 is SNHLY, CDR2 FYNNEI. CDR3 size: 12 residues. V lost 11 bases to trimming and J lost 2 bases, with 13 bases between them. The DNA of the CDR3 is TGTGCCGGATTGACAGGTACCTACGAGCAGTACTTC. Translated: CAGLTGTYEQYF.

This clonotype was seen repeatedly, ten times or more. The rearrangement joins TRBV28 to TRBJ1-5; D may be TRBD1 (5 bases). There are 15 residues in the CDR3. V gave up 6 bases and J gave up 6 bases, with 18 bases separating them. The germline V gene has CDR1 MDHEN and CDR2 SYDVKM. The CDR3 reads CASRPPHGRGQPQHF. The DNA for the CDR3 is TGTGCCAGCAGGCCTCCCCATGGAAGGGGTCAGCCCCAGCATTTT.

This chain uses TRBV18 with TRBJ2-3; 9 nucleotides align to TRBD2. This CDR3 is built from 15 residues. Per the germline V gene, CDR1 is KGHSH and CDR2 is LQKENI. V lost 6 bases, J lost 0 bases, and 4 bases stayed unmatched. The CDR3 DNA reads TGTGCCAGCTCGCAAACTAGCGGGAGCACAGATACGCAGTATTTT. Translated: CASSQTSGSTDTQYF.

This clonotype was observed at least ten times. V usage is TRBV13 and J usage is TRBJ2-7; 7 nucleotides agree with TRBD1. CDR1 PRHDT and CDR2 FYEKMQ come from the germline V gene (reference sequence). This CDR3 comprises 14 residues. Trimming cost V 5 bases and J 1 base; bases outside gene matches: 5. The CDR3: CASSRDRASYEQYF. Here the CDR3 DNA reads TGTGCCAGCAGCCGGGACAGAGCATCCTACGAGCAGTACTTC.

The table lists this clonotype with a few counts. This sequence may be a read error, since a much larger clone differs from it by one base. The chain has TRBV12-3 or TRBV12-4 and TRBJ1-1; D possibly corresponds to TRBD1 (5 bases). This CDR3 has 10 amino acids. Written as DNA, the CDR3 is TGTGCCAGCAGGGGACCTGAAGCTTGCTTT. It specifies CASRGPEACF.

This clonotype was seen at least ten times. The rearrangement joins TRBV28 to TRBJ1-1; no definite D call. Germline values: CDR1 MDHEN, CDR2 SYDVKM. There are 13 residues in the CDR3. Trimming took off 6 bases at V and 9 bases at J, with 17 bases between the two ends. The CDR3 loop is CASRLLSGSQAFF. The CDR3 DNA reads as TGTGCCAGCAGACTCTTATCGGGGAGCCAAGCTTTCTTT.

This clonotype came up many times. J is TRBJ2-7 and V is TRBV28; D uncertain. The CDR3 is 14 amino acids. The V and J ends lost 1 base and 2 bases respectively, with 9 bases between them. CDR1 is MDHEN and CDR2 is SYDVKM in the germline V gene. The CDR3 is CASSLLRKTYEQYF. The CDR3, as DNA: TGTGCCAGCAGTTTATTGCGCAAGACCTACGAGCAGTACTTC.

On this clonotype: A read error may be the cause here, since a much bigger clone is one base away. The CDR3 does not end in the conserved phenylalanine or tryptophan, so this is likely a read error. The CDR3 is CASSLVTGANSYEQYY. The CDR3 DNA sequence: TGCGCCAGCAGCTTGGTTACAGGCGCTAACTCCTACGAGCAGTACTAC. This chain connects TRBV5-1 to TRBJ2-7; D is perhaps TRBD1 (5 bases). Germline V CDR1 and CDR2: SGHRS, YFSETQ. This CDR3 has 16 residues. V lost 0 bases to trimming and J lost 0 bases, with 13 bases between them.

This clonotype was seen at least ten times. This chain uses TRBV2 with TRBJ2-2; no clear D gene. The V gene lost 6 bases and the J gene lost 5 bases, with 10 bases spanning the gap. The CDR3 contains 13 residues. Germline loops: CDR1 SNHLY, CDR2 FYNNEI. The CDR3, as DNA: TGTGCCAGCAGCGCCGAATCTACCGGGGAGCTGTTTTTT. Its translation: CASSAESTGELFF. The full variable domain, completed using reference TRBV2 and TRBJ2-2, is EPEVTQTPSHQVTQMGQEVILRCVPISNHLYFYWYRQILGQKVEFLVSFYNNEISEKSEIFDDQFSVERPDGSNFTLKIRSTKLEDSAMYFCASSAESTGELFFGEGSRLTVL.

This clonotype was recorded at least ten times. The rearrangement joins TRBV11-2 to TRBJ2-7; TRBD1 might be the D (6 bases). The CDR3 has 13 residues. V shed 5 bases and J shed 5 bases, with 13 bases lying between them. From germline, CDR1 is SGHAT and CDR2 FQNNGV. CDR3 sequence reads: CASSAGTGHEQYF. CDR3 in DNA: TGTGCCAGCAGCGCCGGAACAGGGCACGAGCAGTACTTC.

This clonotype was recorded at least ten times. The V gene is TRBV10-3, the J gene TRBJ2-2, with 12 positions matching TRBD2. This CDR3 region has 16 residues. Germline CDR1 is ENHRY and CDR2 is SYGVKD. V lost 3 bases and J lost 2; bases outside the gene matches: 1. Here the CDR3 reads CAISEGLAGNTGELFF. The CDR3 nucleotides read TGTGCCATCAGTGAAGGACTAGCGGGAAACACCGGGGAGCTGTTTTTT.

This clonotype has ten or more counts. The CDR3 DNA sequence: TGTGCCAGCAGTCCGGGACAGCCACCCTACGAGCAGTACTTC. This translates into CASSPGQPPYEQYF. J is TRBJ2-7 and V is TRBV28, with TRBD1 identical over 7 bases. The trim removed 5 bases at V and 2 bases at J, leaving 6 bases unmatched. Germline lookup yields CDR1 MDHEN and CDR2 SYDVKM. This CDR3 is built from 14 residues.

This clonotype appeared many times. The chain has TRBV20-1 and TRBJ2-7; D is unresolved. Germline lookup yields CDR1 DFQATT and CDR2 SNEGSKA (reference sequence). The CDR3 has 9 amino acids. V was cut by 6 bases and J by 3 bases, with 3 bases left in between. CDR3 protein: CSAYYEQYF. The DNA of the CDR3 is TGCAGTGCCTACTACGAGCAGTACTTC.